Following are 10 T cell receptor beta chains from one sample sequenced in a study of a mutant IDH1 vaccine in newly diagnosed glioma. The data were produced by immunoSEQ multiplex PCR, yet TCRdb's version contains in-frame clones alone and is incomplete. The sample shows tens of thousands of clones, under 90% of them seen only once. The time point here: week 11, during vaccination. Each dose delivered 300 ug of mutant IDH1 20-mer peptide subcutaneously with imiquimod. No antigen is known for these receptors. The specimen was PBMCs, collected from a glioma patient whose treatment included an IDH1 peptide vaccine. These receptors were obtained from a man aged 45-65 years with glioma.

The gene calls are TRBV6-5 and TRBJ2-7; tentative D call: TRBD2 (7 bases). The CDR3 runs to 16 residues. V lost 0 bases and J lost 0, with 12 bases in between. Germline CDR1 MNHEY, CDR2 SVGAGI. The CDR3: CASSYSGGALSYEQYF. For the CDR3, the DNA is TGTGCCAGCAGTTACTCGGGGGGGGCTCTCTCCTACGAGCAGTACTTC.

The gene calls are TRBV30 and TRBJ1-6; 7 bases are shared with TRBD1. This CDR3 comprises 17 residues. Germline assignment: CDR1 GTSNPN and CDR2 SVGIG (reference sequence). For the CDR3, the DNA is TGTGCATTCACTCCAGGAGGGGGCGCTTCCTATAATTCACCCCTCCACTTT. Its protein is CAFTPGGGASYNSPLHF. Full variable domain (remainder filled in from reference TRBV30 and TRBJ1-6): SQTIHQWPATLVQPVGSPLSLECTVEGTSNPNLYWYRQAAGRGLQLLFYSVGIGQISSEVPQNLSASRPQDRQFILSSKKLLLSDSGFYLCAFTPGGGASYNSPLHFGNGTRLTVT.

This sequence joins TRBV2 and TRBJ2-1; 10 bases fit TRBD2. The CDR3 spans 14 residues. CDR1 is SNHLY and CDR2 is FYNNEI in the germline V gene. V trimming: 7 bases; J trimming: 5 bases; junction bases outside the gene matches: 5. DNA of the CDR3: TGTGCCAGCAACCCTAGCGGGGGCCACAATGAGCAGTTCTTC. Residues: CASNPSGGHNEQFF.

CDR3 DNA sequence: TGTGCCAGCAGAGGCTTAGTATCCTACAATGAGCAGTTCTTC. Amino acids: CASRGLVSYNEQFF. The rearrangement joins TRBV2 to TRBJ2-1; D is unresolved. This CDR3 has 14 residues. Germline V gene data show CDR1 as SNHLY and CDR2 as FYNNEI. Deletions cut 6 bases from V and 1 base from J, with 10 bases between.

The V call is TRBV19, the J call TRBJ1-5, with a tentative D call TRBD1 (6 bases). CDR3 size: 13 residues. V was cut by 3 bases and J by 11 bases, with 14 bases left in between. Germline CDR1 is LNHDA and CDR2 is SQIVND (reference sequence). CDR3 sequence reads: CASSISRQGSQHF. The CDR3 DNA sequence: TGTGCCAGTAGTATTTCAAGGCAGGGGTCCCAGCATTTT.

The CDR3 spells CASSLAGTGPYEQYF. DNA for the CDR3: TGTGCCAGCAGCTTAGCCGGGACAGGCCCCTACGAGCAGTACTTC. The chain is built from TRBV7-2 and TRBJ2-7; 8 nucleotides agree with TRBD1. Trimming took 0 bases from V and 2 from J; bases not matched to a gene: 3. CDR1 and CDR2 from the germline V gene are SGHTA and FQGNSA. The CDR3 covers 15 residues.

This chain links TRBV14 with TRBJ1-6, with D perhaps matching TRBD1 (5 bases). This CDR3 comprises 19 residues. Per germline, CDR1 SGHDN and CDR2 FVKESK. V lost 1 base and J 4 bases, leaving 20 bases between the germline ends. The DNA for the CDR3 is TGTGCCAGCAGCCAAGGGGCAGGGCGATGGGGCCTGTATAATTCACCCCTCCACTTT. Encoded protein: CASSQGAGRWGLYNSPLHF.

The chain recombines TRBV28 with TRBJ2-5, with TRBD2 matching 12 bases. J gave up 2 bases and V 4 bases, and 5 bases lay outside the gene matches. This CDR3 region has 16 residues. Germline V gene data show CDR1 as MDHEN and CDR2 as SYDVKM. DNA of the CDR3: TGTGCCAGCAGTTCCTCCGGACTAGCGGGACAAGAGACCCAGTACTTC. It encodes CASSSSGLAGQETQYF.

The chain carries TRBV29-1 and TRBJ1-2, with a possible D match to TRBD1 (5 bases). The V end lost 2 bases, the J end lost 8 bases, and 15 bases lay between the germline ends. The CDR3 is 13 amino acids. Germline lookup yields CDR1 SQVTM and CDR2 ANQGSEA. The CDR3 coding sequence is TGCAGCGTTGAATCTCCAGGGCCGTACGGCTACACCTTC. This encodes CSVESPGPYGYTF.

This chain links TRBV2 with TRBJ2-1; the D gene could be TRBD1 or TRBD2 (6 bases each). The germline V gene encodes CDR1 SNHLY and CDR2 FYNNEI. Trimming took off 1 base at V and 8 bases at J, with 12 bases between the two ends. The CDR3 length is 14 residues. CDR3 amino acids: CASSEEGGMDEQFF. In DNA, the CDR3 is TGTGCCAGCAGTGAAGAAGGGGGGATGGATGAGCAGTTCTTC.